This TCR beta chain derives from a study of memory CD4+ T cells and cytomegalovirus serostatus. At the level of the study: Healthy Belgian adult donors included about 10 CMV-positive and 24 CMV-negative people.

Whole-study results and caveats: 67 of 164 known CMV-associated TCRbeta sequences appeared in CD4+ memory.

Here immunoSEQ multiplex PCR was the method, and the copy in TCRdb shows in-frame clones only, minus some. The table has about 50,000 clones, around 74% seen once. The CDR3 totals 17 residues. Trimming cost V 8 bases and J 5 bases; bases outside gene matches: 13. CDR1 SEHNR and CDR2 FQNEAQ come from the germline V gene (reference sequence). The sort gate was single viable CD3+CD4+CD8-CD45RO+ cells for memory CD4+ T cells. By proportion, this clone is medium-sized (0.01 to 0.1%). The antigen remains undetermined. The sequenced sample consisted of memory CD4+ T cells from blood. The clonotype was recovered from an adult in good health and CMV-seronegative. The chain combines TRBV7-9 with TRBJ1-6; 9 nucleotides agree with TRBD1. This CDR3 reads CASSSTGTGSNNSPLHF. DNA for the CDR3: TGTGCCAGCTCCTCGACCGGGACAGGGTCTAATAATTCACCCCTCCACTTT.